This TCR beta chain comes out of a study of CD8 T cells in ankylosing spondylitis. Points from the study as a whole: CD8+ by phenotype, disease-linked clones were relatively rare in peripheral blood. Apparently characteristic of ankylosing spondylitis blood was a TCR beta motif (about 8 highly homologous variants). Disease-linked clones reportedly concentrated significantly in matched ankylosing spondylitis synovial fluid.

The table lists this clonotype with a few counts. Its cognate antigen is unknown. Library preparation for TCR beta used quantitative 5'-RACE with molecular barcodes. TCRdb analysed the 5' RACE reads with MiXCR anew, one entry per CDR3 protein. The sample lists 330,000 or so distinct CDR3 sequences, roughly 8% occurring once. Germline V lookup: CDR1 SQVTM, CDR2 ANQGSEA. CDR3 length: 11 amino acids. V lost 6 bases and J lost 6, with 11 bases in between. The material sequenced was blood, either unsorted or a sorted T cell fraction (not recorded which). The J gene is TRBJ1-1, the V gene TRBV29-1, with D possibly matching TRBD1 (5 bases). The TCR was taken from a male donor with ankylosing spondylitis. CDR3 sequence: CSVGTFAEAFF. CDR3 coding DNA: TGCAGCGTAGGGACTTTTGCTGAAGCTTTCTTT.